Here is one T cell receptor beta chain with its context. Its antigen is as yet unknown. The data stem from a study of cytomegalovirus exposure and HLA in healthy donors. The wider study: The 90 to 150 validation repertoires, a later analysis reported, used the same platform as the roughly 660 repertoires from the first cohort.

The donors formed part of the 120-subject validation cohort, distinct from the roughly 700-subject first cohort. Generated by immunoSEQ multiplex PCR, the TCRdb table keeps only in-frame clones and is missing some. The data show 220,000 or so clones, approximately 88% seen once. Trimming left V 6 bases short and J 4 bases short, with 15 bases between. The length of the CDR3 is 15 residues. Germline CDR1 is SNHLY and CDR2 is FYNNEI. Broader study findings: One later analysis, an examination of the 120 validation repertoires, found that first-cohort TCR clusters tended to co-occur in them. Among the CMV-associated chains, a few were confirmed in vitro as specific for CMV antigens.

The specimen was PBMCs. This clonotype was sampled from a woman aged 25 to 39 in good health and CMV-seropositive. The V and J genes are TRBV2 and TRBJ1-4; no clear D gene. Written as DNA, the CDR3 is TGTGCCAGCAGCCAAACATCACAGATTAATGAAAAACTGTTTTTT. This translates into CASSQTSQINEKLFF.